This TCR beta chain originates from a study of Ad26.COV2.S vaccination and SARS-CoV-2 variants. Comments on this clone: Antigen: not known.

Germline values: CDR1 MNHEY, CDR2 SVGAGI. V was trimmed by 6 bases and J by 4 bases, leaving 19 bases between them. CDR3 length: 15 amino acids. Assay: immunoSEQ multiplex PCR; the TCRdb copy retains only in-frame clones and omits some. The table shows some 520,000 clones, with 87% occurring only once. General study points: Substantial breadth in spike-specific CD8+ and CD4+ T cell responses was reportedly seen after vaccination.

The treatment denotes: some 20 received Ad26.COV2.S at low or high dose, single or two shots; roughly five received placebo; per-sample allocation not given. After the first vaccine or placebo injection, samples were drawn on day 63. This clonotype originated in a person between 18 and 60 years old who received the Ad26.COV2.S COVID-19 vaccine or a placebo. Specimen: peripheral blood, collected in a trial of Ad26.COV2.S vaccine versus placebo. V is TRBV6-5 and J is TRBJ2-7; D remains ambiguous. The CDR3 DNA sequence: TGTGCCAGCAGCGGTGGAATTAGTTCCCCGTACGAGCAGTACTTC. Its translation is CASSGGISSPYEQYF.